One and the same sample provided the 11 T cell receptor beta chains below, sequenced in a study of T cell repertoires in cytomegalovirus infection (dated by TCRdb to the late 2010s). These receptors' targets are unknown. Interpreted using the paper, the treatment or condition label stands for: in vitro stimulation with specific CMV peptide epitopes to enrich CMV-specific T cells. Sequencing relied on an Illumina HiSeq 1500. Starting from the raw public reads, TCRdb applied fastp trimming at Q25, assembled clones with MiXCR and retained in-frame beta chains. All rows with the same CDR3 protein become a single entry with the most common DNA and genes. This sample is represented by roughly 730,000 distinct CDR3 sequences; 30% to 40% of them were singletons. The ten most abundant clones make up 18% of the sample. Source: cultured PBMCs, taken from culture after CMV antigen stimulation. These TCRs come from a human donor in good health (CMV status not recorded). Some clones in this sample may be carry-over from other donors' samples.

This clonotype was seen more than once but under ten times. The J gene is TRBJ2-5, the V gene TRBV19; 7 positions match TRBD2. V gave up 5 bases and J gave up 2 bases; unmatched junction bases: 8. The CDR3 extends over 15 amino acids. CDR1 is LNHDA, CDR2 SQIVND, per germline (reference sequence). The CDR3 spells CASSPGLVYQETQYF. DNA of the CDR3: TGTGCCAGTAGTCCCGGACTAGTCTATCAAGAGACCCAGTACTTC.

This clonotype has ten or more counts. CDR3: CASSQRQGAEAFF. The CDR3 DNA reads TGTGCCAGCAGCCAGAGACAGGGTGCTGAAGCTTTCTTT. The chain is built from TRBV7-2 and TRBJ1-1, with 7 bases aligning to TRBD1. The germline V gene has CDR1 SGHTA and CDR2 FQGNSA. V dropped 5 bases and J dropped 6; count of bases not matched to a gene: 6. The CDR3 covers 13 residues.

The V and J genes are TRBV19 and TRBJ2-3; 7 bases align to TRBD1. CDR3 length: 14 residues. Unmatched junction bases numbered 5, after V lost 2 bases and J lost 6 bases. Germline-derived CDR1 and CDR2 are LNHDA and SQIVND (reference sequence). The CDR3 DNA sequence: TGTGCCAGTAGTATACATAAGGGGGCGGATACGCAGTATTTT. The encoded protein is CASSIHKGADTQYF.

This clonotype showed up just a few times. Here the CDR3 reads CASSQGGVSNQPQHF. As DNA, the CDR3 is TGTGCCAGCAGCCAAGGGGGGGTAAGCAATCAGCCCCAGCATTTT. V and J are TRBV7-2 and TRBJ1-5, with D possibly matching TRBD1 (6 bases). The CDR3 spans 15 residues. In germline, CDR1 is SGHTA, CDR2 FQGNSA. Trimming removed 5 bases at V and 1 base at J, with 12 bases between.

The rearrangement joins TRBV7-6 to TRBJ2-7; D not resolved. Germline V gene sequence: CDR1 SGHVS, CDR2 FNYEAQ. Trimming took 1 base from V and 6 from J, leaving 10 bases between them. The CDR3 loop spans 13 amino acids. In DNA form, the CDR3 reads TGTGCCAGCAGCTTAGACAGTCTCCTCGAGCAGTACTTC. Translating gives CASSLDSLLEQYF. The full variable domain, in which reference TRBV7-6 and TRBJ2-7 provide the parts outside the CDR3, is GAGVSQSPRYKVTKRGQDVALRCDPISGHVSLYWYRQALGQGPEFLTYFNYEAQQDKSGLPNDRFSAERPEGSISTLTIQRTEQRDSAMYRCASSLDSLLEQYFGPGTRLTVT.

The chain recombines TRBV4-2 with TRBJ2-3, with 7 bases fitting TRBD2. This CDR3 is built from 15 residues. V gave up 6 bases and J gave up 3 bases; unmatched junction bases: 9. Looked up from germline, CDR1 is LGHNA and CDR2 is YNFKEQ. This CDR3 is CASRRAGLGTDTQYF. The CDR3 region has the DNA TGTGCCAGCAGGCGTGCCGGACTAGGAACAGATACGCAGTATTTT.

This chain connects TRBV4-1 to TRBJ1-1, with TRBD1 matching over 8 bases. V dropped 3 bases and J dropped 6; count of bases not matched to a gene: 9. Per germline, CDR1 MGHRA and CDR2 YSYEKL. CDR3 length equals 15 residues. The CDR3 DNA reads TGCGCCAGCAGCCATACGGACAGGGATTTCGCTGAAGCTTTCTTT. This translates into CASSHTDRDFAEAFF.

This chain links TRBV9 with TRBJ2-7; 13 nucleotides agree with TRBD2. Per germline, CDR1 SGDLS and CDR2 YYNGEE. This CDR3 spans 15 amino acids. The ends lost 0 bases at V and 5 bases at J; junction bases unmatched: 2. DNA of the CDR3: TGTGCCAGCAGCGTAGGACTAGCGGGAGGAGACGAGCAGTACTTC. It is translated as CASSVGLAGGDEQYF.

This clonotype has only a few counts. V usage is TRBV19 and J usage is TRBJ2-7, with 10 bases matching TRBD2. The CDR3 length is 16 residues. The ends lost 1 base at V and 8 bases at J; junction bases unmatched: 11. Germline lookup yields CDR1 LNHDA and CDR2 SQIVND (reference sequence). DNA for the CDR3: TGTGCCAGTAGTATAGGACTAGCGGGCCGCCTGGGGAAGCAGTACTTC. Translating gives CASSIGLAGRLGKQYF.

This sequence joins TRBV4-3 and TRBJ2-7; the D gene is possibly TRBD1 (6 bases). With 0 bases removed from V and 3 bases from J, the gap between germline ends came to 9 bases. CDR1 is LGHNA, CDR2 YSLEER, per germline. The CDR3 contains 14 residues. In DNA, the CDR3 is TGCGCCAGCAGCCAAGAAAGGGGGAGCTACGAGCAGTACTTC. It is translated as CASSQERGSYEQYF.

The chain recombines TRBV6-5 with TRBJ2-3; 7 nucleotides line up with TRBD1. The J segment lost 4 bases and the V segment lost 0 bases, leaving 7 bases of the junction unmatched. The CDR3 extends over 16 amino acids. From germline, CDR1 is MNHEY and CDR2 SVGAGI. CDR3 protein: CASSYSSMRGPDTQYF. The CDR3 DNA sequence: TGTGCCAGCAGTTACTCGAGTATGAGGGGGCCAGATACGCAGTATTTT.